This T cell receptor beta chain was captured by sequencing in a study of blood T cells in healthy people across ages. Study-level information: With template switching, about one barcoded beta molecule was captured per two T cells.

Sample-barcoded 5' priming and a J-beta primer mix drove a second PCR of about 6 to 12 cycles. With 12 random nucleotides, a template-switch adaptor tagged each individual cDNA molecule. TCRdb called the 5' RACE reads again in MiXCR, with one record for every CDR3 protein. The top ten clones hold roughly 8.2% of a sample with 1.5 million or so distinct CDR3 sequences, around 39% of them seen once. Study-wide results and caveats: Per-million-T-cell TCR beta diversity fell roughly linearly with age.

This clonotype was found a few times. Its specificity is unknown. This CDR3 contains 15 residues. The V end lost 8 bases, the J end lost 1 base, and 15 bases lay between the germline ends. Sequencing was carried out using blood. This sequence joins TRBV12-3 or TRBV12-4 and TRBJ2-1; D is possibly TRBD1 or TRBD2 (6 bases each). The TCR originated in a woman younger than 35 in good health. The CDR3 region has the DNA TGTGCCAGCCGGGGGCGAGAGGATTCCTACAATGAGCAGTTCTTC. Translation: CASRGREDSYNEQFF.